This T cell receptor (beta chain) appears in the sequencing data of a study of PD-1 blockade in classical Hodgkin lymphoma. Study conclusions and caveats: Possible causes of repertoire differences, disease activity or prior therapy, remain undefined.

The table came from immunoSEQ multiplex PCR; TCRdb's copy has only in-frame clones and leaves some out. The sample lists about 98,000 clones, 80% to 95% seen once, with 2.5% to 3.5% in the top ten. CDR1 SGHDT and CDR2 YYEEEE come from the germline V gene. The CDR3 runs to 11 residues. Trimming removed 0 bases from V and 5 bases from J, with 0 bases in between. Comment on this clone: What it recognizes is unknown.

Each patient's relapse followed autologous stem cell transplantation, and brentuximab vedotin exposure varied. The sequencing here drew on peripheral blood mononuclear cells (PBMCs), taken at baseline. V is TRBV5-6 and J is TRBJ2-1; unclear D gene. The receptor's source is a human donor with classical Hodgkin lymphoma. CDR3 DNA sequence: TGTGCCAGCAGCTTGGACAATGAGCAGTTCTTC. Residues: CASSLDNEQFF. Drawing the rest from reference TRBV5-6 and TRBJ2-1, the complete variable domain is DAGVTQSPTHLIKTRGQQVTLRCSPKSGHDTVSWYQQALGQGPQFIFQYYEEEERQRGNFPDRFSGHQFPNYSSELNVNALLLGDSALYLCASSLDNEQFFGPGTRLTVL.